The 20 T cell receptor beta chains below were found in one sample sequenced in a study of blood T cell repertoires in COVID-19. Data came from immunoSEQ multiplex PCR; TCRdb stores just in-frame clones and leaves some out. Here the sample spans around 64,000 clones, around 91% being singletons. Sample: peripheral blood. These receptors were taken from a human donor in a cohort sampled during active COVID-19.

This chain joins TRBV9 and TRBJ2-2; D remains unclear. Trimming left V 0 bases short and J 5 bases short, with 8 bases between. From germline, CDR1 is SGDLS and CDR2 YYNGEE. The CDR3 is made up of 14 amino acids. The CDR3 DNA is TGTGCCAGCAGCGTAGATCTGAGGACCGGGGAGCTGTTTTTT. It specifies CASSVDLRTGELFF.

The chain carries TRBV7-3 and TRBJ1-6; no firm D call. The CDR3 loop spans 16 amino acids. V was cut by 4 bases and J by 7 bases, with 17 bases left in between. CDR1 is SGHTA and CDR2 is FQGTGA in the germline V gene. DNA for the CDR3: TGTGCCAGCAGCTCGAGCCGGGCGGGCGGAAATTCACCCCTCCACTTT. Its translation is CASSSSRAGGNSPLHF.

The J gene is TRBJ1-2, the V gene TRBV27; TRBD1 is a possible D gene (5 bases). This CDR3 comprises 13 residues. Trimming took off 1 base at V and 6 bases at J, with 9 bases between the two ends. Per the germline V gene, CDR1 is MNHEY and CDR2 is SMNVEV (reference sequence). In DNA form, the CDR3 reads TGTGCCAGCAGTTTATTCTGGGGCCATGGCTACACCTTC. Amino acids: CASSLFWGHGYTF.

The chain employs TRBV6-5 and TRBJ1-1; D is ambiguous. This CDR3 comprises 14 residues. Per the germline V gene, CDR1 is MNHEY and CDR2 is SVGAGI. Trimming left V 7 bases short and J 0 bases short, with 12 bases between. For the CDR3, the DNA is TGTGCCAGCACCATAGTGTTAATGAACACTGAAGCTTTCTTT. Protein product: CASTIVLMNTEAFF.

The J gene is TRBJ1-4, the V gene TRBV5-1, with 7 bases fitting TRBD1. CDR3 length: 16 amino acids. Germline CDR1 SGHRS, CDR2 YFSETQ. The V and J ends lost 0 bases and 4 bases, in that order; junction bases with no gene match: 6. The CDR3 nucleotides read TGCGCCAGCAGCTTGGCCCTGGGACAGATTAATGAAAAACTGTTTTTT. Amino acids: CASSLALGQINEKLFF. The full variable domain, rest sourced from reference TRBV5-1 and TRBJ1-4, is KAGVTQTPRYLIKTRGQQVTLSCSPISGHRSVSWYQQTPGQGLQFLFEYFSETQRNKGNFPGRFSGRQFSNSRSEMNVSTLELGDSALYLCASSLALGQINEKLFFGSGTQLSVL.

This clone was detected once. The V gene is TRBV10-3, the J gene TRBJ2-5; 10 nucleotides agree with TRBD1. Trimming removed 6 bases from V and 2 bases from J; junction bases left unmatched: 6. The V gene's germline CDR1 is ENHRY and CDR2 SYGVKD. The CDR3 is 15 amino acids. The CDR3 sequence is CAISPGQGWQETQYF. The DNA of the CDR3 is TGTGCCATCAGCCCGGGACAGGGGTGGCAAGAGACCCAGTACTTC.

DNA for the CDR3: TGTGCCAGCAGCGAAAAATGGGGTCAGGGGATTCAGCCCCAGCATTTT. As protein: CASSEKWGQGIQPQHF. V usage is TRBV25-1 and J usage is TRBJ1-5; tentative D call: TRBD1 (6 bases). The CDR3 totals 16 residues. Trimming left V 6 bases short and J 6 bases short, with 21 bases between. Germline assignment: CDR1 MGHDK and CDR2 SYGVNS.

This chain links TRBV11-1 with TRBJ1-5; a weak D match, TRBD1 (6 bases). Germline V gives CDR1 SGHAT, CDR2 FQDESV (reference sequence). The CDR3 sequence is 15 residues long. V gave up 1 base and J gave up 6 bases, with 13 bases separating them. The CDR3 is CASSLGGHLAQPQHF. In DNA, the CDR3 is TGTGCCAGCAGCTTAGGGGGGCATCTTGCTCAGCCCCAGCATTTT.

The rearrangement joins TRBV7-8 to TRBJ1-3, with D hard to call. Between the trimmed V and J ends, which lost 5 bases and 7 bases, there was a span of 21 bases. The CDR3 is 16 amino acids. Germline V gene lookup returns CDR1 SGHVS and CDR2 FQNEAQ. The CDR3 here is CASSPPRGRIGNTIYF. CDR3 bases: TGTGCCAGCAGCCCCCCGCGGGGTAGGATAGGGAACACCATATATTTT.

The chain employs TRBV5-1 and TRBJ1-2; 9 bases fit TRBD1. V was clipped by 4 bases and J by 8 bases; unmatched bases: 9. Germline CDR1 reads SGHRS; CDR2 reads YFSETQ. This CDR3 region has 14 residues. This chain's CDR3 is CASSPDRGPIGYTF. The DNA for the CDR3 is TGCGCCAGCAGCCCGGACAGGGGCCCTATCGGCTACACCTTC.

J is TRBJ1-2 and V is TRBV28; 12 nucleotides agree with TRBD1. V lost 3 bases and J lost 6; bases outside the gene matches: 8. Germline-derived CDR1 and CDR2 are MDHEN and SYDVKM. The CDR3 is 16 residues long. CDR3 coding DNA: TGTGCCAGCAGTTTCCCCGGCGGGACAGGGGGCGATGGCTACACCTTC. Residues: CASSFPGGTGGDGYTF.

V gene TRBV30 combines with J gene TRBJ2-4, with TRBD1 identical over 9 bases. V lost 5 bases to trimming and J lost 5 bases; unmatched junction nucleotides: 1. From germline, CDR1 is GTSNPN and CDR2 SVGIG (reference sequence). The CDR3 length is 12 residues. The CDR3 reads CAWDRGENIQYF. The DNA for the CDR3 is TGTGCCTGGGACAGGGGGGAAAACATTCAGTACTTC.

This clone was seen just once. The chain employs TRBV9 and TRBJ1-4; D possibly corresponds to TRBD1 (5 bases). Trimming took 0 bases from V and 6 from J, leaving 15 bases between them. This CDR3 has 16 amino acids. CDR1 is SGDLS and CDR2 is YYNGEE in the germline V gene. The CDR3 DNA reads as TGTGCCAGCAGCGTAGGGGGGGAAGTTGGTCATGAAAAACTGTTTTTT. Its translation is CASSVGGEVGHEKLFF. Combining the CDR3 with reference TRBV9 and TRBJ1-4 gives the whole variable domain DSGVTQTPKHLITATGQRVTLRCSPRSGDLSVYWYQQSLDQGLQFLIQYYNGEERAKGNILERFSAQQFPDLHSELNLSSLELGDSALYFCASSVGGEVGHEKLFFGSGTQLSVL.

The table lists this clone with a count of one. The V call is TRBV28, the J call TRBJ2-2; D uncertain. The CDR3 contains 13 residues. Germline V lookup: CDR1 MDHEN, CDR2 SYDVKM. With 6 bases removed from V and 1 base from J, the gap between germline ends came to 6 bases. CDR3 bases: TGTGCCAGCAGCCCACAGAACACCGGGGAGCTGTTTTTT. Protein sequence: CASSPQNTGELFF.

By sample share, this clone is large. The J gene is TRBJ2-3, the V gene TRBV19, with 10 positions matching TRBD1. Germline CDR1 and CDR2: LNHDA and SQIVND (reference sequence). V lost 8 bases, J lost 4 bases, and 3 bases stayed unmatched. The CDR3 spans 13 residues. The CDR3 is CASSGTGADTQYF. In nucleotides, the CDR3 is TGTGCCAGTTCCGGGACAGGGGCAGATACGCAGTATTTT.

The rearrangement uses TRBV19 and TRBJ2-1, with D hard to call. The germline V and J ends were trimmed by 4 bases and 4 bases, with 5 bases remaining between them. The CDR3 is 12 amino acids. The germline gives CDR1 LNHDA, CDR2 SQIVND (reference sequence). The CDR3 spells CASSTQYNEQFF. CDR3 sequence (DNA): TGTGCCAGTAGTACTCAGTACAATGAGCAGTTCTTC.

This chain links TRBV5-4 with TRBJ2-5, with 7 bases matching TRBD1. The ends lost 3 bases at V and 2 bases at J; junction bases unmatched: 13. CDR3 length: 17 residues. CDR1 and CDR2 from the germline V gene are SGHNT and YYREEE (reference sequence). In DNA form, the CDR3 reads TGTGCCAGCAGCTCCAGTGGGAGATACAGGGGACAAGAGACCCAGTACTTC. Translation: CASSSSGRYRGQETQYF.

The DNA for the CDR3 is TGTGCCAGTACGAGGTTTCTCGGGGGTTTGGGTAATGAGCAGTTCTTC. This gives the protein CASTRFLGGLGNEQFF. V usage is TRBV19 and J usage is TRBJ2-1; the D gene is possibly TRBD2 (6 bases). The germline CDR1 and CDR2 sequences are LNHDA and SQIVND (reference sequence). The CDR3 runs to 16 residues. V was clipped by 7 bases and J by 7 bases, with 23 bases between them.

The V call is TRBV7-9, the J call TRBJ2-3, with 11 bases lining up with TRBD2. This CDR3 has 15 amino acids. The V segment lost 7 bases and the J segment 4 bases; nucleotides outside the gene matches: 7. Germline assignment: CDR1 SEHNR and CDR2 FQNEAQ (reference sequence). CDR3 loop: CASTPGTSGADTQYF. The CDR3 region has the DNA TGTGCCAGCACCCCAGGGACTAGCGGAGCAGATACGCAGTATTTT.

The CDR3 nucleotides read TGTGCCAGCAGCTTGCGTTCGGGTAGCGGATACACAGATACGCAGTATTTT. Protein: CASSLRSGSGYTDTQYF. This chain uses TRBV5-4 with TRBJ2-3; tentative D call: TRBD2 (6 bases). Germline V gene lookup returns CDR1 SGHNT and CDR2 YYREEE (reference sequence). This CDR3 is built from 17 residues. The V gene lost 1 base and the J gene lost 2 bases, with 17 bases spanning the gap. The entire variable domain, with the rest obtained from reference TRBV5-4 and TRBJ2-3, is as follows: ETGVTQSPTHLIKTRGQQVTLRCSSQSGHNTVSWYQQALGQGPQFIFQYYREEENGRGNFPPRFSGLQFPNYSSELNVNALELDDSALYLCASSLRSGSGYTDTQYFGPGTRLTVL.